A single sample is the source of the 27 T cell receptor beta chains below, sequenced in a study of cytomegalovirus exposure and HLA in healthy donors. Both 60 Vbeta primers and 13 Jbeta primers went into the PCR. Method: immunoSEQ multiplex PCR; TCRdb's copy keeps in-frame clones and lacks some. The sample yields some 160,000 clones, less than 90% seen once. The sequencing sample was made of PBMCs. The receptor source for this set is a boy younger than 10 in good health and CMV-seronegative.

This clone was picked up a small number of times. The chain has TRBV2 and TRBJ1-1; no reliable D call. Germline CDR1 and CDR2: SNHLY and FYNNEI. The CDR3 consists of 15 residues. V was shortened by 4 bases and J by 5 bases, with 17 bases between the two germline ends. The CDR3: CASSAEEGVVTEAFF. Here the CDR3 DNA reads TGTGCCAGCAGTGCCGAGGAAGGAGTGGTGACTGAAGCTTTCTTT.

The rearrangement links TRBV9 to TRBJ2-3, with D unresolved. Looked up from germline, CDR1 is SGDLS and CDR2 is YYNGEE. The V gene lost 1 base and the J gene lost 1 base, with 7 bases spanning the gap. This CDR3 has 14 amino acids. The CDR3 DNA is TGTGCCAGCAGCGTAAATCCGGGCACAGATACGCAGTATTTT. Amino acids: CASSVNPGTDTQYF. Together with reference TRBV9 and TRBJ2-3, the CDR3 gives the full variable domain: DSGVTQTPKHLITATGQRVTLRCSPRSGDLSVYWYQQSLDQGLQFLIQYYNGEERAKGNILERFSAQQFPDLHSELNLSSLELGDSALYFCASSVNPGTDTQYFGPGTRLTVL.

The gene calls are TRBV5-6 and TRBJ1-3; TRBD1 might be the D (5 bases). Germline-derived CDR1 and CDR2 are SGHDT and YYEEEE. Trimming removed 0 bases at V and 3 bases at J, with 10 bases between. The CDR3 covers 15 residues. The CDR3 loop reads CASSLASGHGNTIYF. DNA of the CDR3: TGTGCCAGCAGCTTGGCGTCAGGGCATGGAAACACCATATATTTT.

The chain links TRBV19 to TRBJ2-2; 9 bases map to TRBD1. With V trimmed by 6 bases and J by 5 bases, 4 bases remained unmatched. Germline loops: CDR1 LNHDA, CDR2 SQIVND (reference sequence). This CDR3 has 14 residues. CDR3 sequence reads: CASSEQGATGELFF. Written as DNA, the CDR3 is TGTGCCAGTAGCGAACAGGGGGCAACCGGGGAGCTGTTTTTT.

The CDR3 protein is CASSEALDRGYTF. For the CDR3, the DNA is TGTGCCAGCAGTGAAGCTCTGGACAGGGGGTACACCTTC. The chain uses TRBV6-1 and TRBJ1-2; 10 positions agree with TRBD1. V gave up 0 bases and J gave up 11 bases; unmatched junction bases: 3. In germline, CDR1 is MNHNS, CDR2 SASEGT. CDR3 size: 13 residues.

V and J are TRBV7-9 and TRBJ2-7; D is perhaps TRBD1 (6 bases). Trimming stripped 5 bases from V and 0 bases from J, with 11 bases between. Germline CDR1 reads SEHNR; CDR2 reads FQNEAQ (reference sequence). The length of the CDR3 is 14 residues. CDR3: CASSTRTDSYEQYF. In DNA form, the CDR3 reads TGTGCCAGCAGCACTCGGACAGACTCCTACGAGCAGTACTTC.

V usage is TRBV18 and J usage is TRBJ2-7; possible D gene TRBD1, 6 bases. CDR3 length: 12 amino acids. CDR1 KGHSH and CDR2 LQKENI come from the germline V gene. The V end lost 4 bases, the J end lost 7 bases, and 11 bases lay between the germline ends. The CDR3 loop reads CASSRQEEEQYF. In nucleotides, the CDR3 is TGTGCCAGCTCACGACAGGAGGAAGAGCAGTACTTC.

This rearrangement joins TRBV7-2 to TRBJ2-2; D is uncertain. From germline, CDR1 is SGHTA and CDR2 FQGNSA. Trimming pared 1 base from V and 1 base from J, leaving 7 bases between. The CDR3 contains 15 residues. The CDR3 nucleotides read TGTGCCAGCAGCTTAGTGGCCCTGAACACCGGGGAGCTGTTTTTT. Its translation is CASSLVALNTGELFF.

This clone has only one observation. Other nucleotide sequences in the sample specify the same CDR3. The V and J genes are TRBV28 and TRBJ2-7, with no clear D. Trimming took 1 base from V and 0 from J, leaving 4 bases between them. Germline V gene sequence: CDR1 MDHEN, CDR2 SYDVKM. This CDR3 is built from 13 residues. CDR3 region: CASSLYGSYEQYF. As DNA, the CDR3 is TGTGCCAGCAGTTTATACGGCTCCTACGAGCAGTACTTC. Full variable domain (missing parts from reference TRBV28 and TRBJ2-7): DVKVTQSSRYLVKRTGEKVFLECVQDMDHENMFWYRQDPGLGLRLIYFSYDVKMKEKGDIPEGYSVSREKKERFSLILESASTNQTSMYLCASSLYGSYEQYFGPGTRLTVT.

The DNA for the CDR3 is TGTGCCAGCAGTTTGAAGGCGGGGGGCTTTGAGCAGTTCTTC. Residues: CASSLKAGGFEQFF. The V gene is TRBV7-7, the J gene TRBJ2-1, with 8 bases lining up with TRBD2. Unmatched junction bases numbered 10, after V lost 6 bases and J lost 9 bases. CDR3 length: 14 amino acids. Germline V gene data show CDR1 as SSHAT and CDR2 as FNYEAQ (reference sequence).

This sequence joins TRBV7-2 and TRBJ1-1, with 7 bases that match TRBD1. This CDR3 region has 20 residues. Germline loops: CDR1 SGHTA, CDR2 FQGNSA. Trimming cost V 0 bases and J 0 bases; bases outside gene matches: 16. DNA of the CDR3: TGTGCCAGCAGCTTAGCGGGGGCCGCCAGGGGGAGGTTAATGAACACTGAAGCTTTCTTT. Translating it yields CASSLAGAARGRLMNTEAFF.

This sequence joins TRBV5-6 and TRBJ1-1; D is possibly TRBD1 (6 bases). Germline V gene lookup returns CDR1 SGHDT and CDR2 YYEEEE. Between the trimmed V and J ends, which lost 3 bases and 4 bases, there was a span of 13 bases. This CDR3 spans 14 amino acids. The CDR3 loop is CASSSVGGGTEAFF. CDR3 nucleotide sequence: TGTGCCAGCAGCTCGGTGGGAGGGGGCACTGAAGCTTTCTTT.

The chain carries TRBV13 and TRBJ1-2; 10 bases map to TRBD1. This CDR3 has 14 residues. J was trimmed by 3 bases and V by 5 bases; bases with no gene match: 3. Looked up from germline, CDR1 is PRHDT and CDR2 is FYEKMQ (reference sequence). The CDR3 nucleotides read TGTGCCAGCAGCGAGGGGACAGGGGACTATGGCTACACCTTC. Translated: CASSEGTGDYGYTF.

This sequence joins TRBV2 and TRBJ2-7; TRBD1 might be the D (5 bases). CDR3 length equals 15 residues. V lost 4 bases and J 3 bases, leaving 16 bases between the germline ends. From germline, CDR1 is SNHLY and CDR2 FYNNEI. The CDR3 DNA reads as TGTGCCAGCAGTGCCAGGGTTCGGAAGGACTACGAGCAGTACTTC. Its translation: CASSARVRKDYEQYF.

The gene calls are TRBV5-1 and TRBJ2-5; 9 bases agree with TRBD2. The better agreement between TRBJ2-7 and the DNA end casts doubt on the J call. Germline values: CDR1 SGHRS, CDR2 YFSETQ. The CDR3 is made up of 17 amino acids. In nucleotides, the CDR3 is TGCGCCAGCAGCTTGTTTCCCCCTAGCGGGGCGACCTACGAGCAGTACTTC. Protein product: CASSLFPPSGATYEQYF.

The rearrangement uses TRBV28 and TRBJ1-2; no firm D call. The V gene lost 6 bases and the J gene lost 3 bases, with 8 bases spanning the gap. CDR1 is MDHEN, CDR2 SYDVKM, per germline. The CDR3 covers 12 residues. CDR3 nucleotides: TGTGCCAGCAGCCCCGCAGACTATGGCTACACCTTC. Translating it yields CASSPADYGYTF.

The chain is built from TRBV5-5 and TRBJ1-2; TRBD1 aligns across 11 bases. Trimming took 8 bases from V and 0 from J; bases not matched to a gene: 12. Germline V gene lookup returns CDR1 SGHKS and CDR2 YYEKEE (reference sequence). The CDR3 is 17 residues long. The CDR3 loop is CARNIPWTGGSNYGYTF. The CDR3 coding sequence is TGTGCCAGAAATATACCTTGGACAGGGGGCTCTAACTATGGCTACACCTTC.

The genes are TRBV7-9 and TRBJ2-2, with D possibly being TRBD2 (6 bases). The germline CDR1 and CDR2 sequences are SEHNR and FQNEAQ (reference sequence). The CDR3 covers 15 residues. Trimming removed 6 bases from V and 4 bases from J, with 15 bases in between. For the CDR3, the DNA is TGTGCCAGCAGTCTCGGGCAGGGAGGCACCGGGGAGCTGTTTTTT. Protein product: CASSLGQGGTGELFF. The whole variable domain, remainder taken from reference TRBV7-9 and TRBJ2-2, is DTGVSQNPRHKITKRGQNVTFRCDPISEHNRLYWYRQTLGQGPEFLTYFQNEAQLEKSRLLSDRFSAERPKGSFSTLEIQRTEQGDSAMYLCASSLGQGGTGELFFGEGSRLTVL.

The CDR3 region is CASGRGDFKVEQFF. CDR3 nucleotides: TGTGCCAGCGGCCGGGGGGATTTCAAGGTTGAGCAGTTCTTC. The chain is built from TRBV5-6 and TRBJ2-1; TRBD2 matches 7 bases. CDR3 length: 14 residues. Germline V gene data show CDR1 as SGHDT and CDR2 as YYEEEE. J was trimmed by 9 bases and V by 7 bases; bases with no gene match: 13.

The chain employs TRBV5-4 and TRBJ1-1, with D perhaps matching TRBD1 (6 bases). The V end lost 1 base, the J end lost 7 bases, and 11 bases lay between the germline ends. This CDR3 has 13 amino acids. Germline V gene data show CDR1 as SGHNT and CDR2 as YYREEE (reference sequence). The CDR3: CASSLSGRGEAFF. The CDR3 coding sequence is TGTGCCAGCAGCTTGTCCGGCAGGGGTGAAGCTTTCTTT. Full variable domain (missing parts from reference TRBV5-4 and TRBJ1-1): ETGVTQSPTHLIKTRGQQVTLRCSSQSGHNTVSWYQQALGQGPQFIFQYYREEENGRGNFPPRFSGLQFPNYSSELNVNALELDDSALYLCASSLSGRGEAFFGQGTRLTVV.

V is TRBV15 and J is TRBJ2-7; D is ambiguous. Trimming took off 0 bases at V and 2 bases at J, with 14 bases between the two ends. This CDR3 has 16 residues. Germline CDR1 reads LNHNV; CDR2 reads YYDKDF (reference sequence). CDR3 bases: TGTGCCACCAGCAGAGATATCCAAACTACCGCCTACGAGCAGTACTTC. Its protein is CATSRDIQTTAYEQYF.

The genes are TRBV6-6 and TRBJ1-1; no firm D call. Trimming shortened V by 3 bases and J by 4 bases, and 12 bases separated the two germline ends. This CDR3 is 14 amino acids long. Germline CDR1 and CDR2: MNHNY and SVGAGI (reference sequence). This chain's CDR3 is CASSYRGWSTEAFF. In nucleotides, the CDR3 is TGTGCCAGCAGTTATCGGGGATGGAGCACTGAAGCTTTCTTT.

The chain uses TRBV19 and TRBJ2-4; unclear D gene. The V end lost 5 bases, the J end lost 7 bases, and 12 bases lay between the germline ends. This CDR3 is 13 amino acids long. Germline V gives CDR1 LNHDA, CDR2 SQIVND (reference sequence). The CDR3 nucleotides read TGTGCCAGTAGTTTTGACCGAGCGAACATTCAGTACTTC. Residues: CASSFDRANIQYF.

The chain combines TRBV6-5 with TRBJ1-1, with D possibly matching TRBD1 (5 bases). The germline V gene has CDR1 MNHEY and CDR2 SVGAGI. The CDR3 contains 13 residues. The germline V and J ends were trimmed by 9 bases and 11 bases, with 22 bases remaining between them. Here the CDR3 reads CASERQGGLYAFF. CDR3 nucleotides: TGTGCCAGTGAACGGCAGGGCGGATTGTATGCTTTCTTT.

The chain links TRBV5-1 to TRBJ2-7, with D possibly TRBD2 on 6 matching bases. CDR1 and CDR2 from the germline V gene are SGHRS and YFSETQ. V was shortened by 0 bases and J by 4 bases, with 23 bases between the two germline ends. This CDR3 comprises 18 residues. The CDR3 DNA is TGCGCCAGCAGCTTGGGGTCCCTCCGGGACTGGGGCCTGTACGAGCAGTACTTC. Translated, it gives CASSLGSLRDWGLYEQYF.

The V gene is TRBV19, the J gene TRBJ2-4, with a weak D call TRBD1 (6 bases). V was trimmed by 3 bases and J by 1 base, leaving 22 bases between them. The CDR3 consists of 19 residues. CDR1 and CDR2 from the germline V gene are LNHDA and SQIVND (reference sequence). The CDR3 DNA sequence: TGTGCCAGTAGTATCCTGGGACAATCACCGATACGGGCCAAAAACATTCAGTACTTC. Its protein is CASSILGQSPIRAKNIQYF.

The V and J genes are TRBV7-9 and TRBJ1-2; a weak D match, TRBD1 (5 bases). The CDR3 spans 12 residues. V lost 3 bases and J lost 6, with 8 bases in between. Germline CDR1 reads SEHNR; CDR2 reads FQNEAQ (reference sequence). CDR3 in amino acids: CASSFLRDGYTF. CDR3 nucleotide sequence: TGTGCCAGCAGCTTCCTCAGGGATGGCTACACCTTC.